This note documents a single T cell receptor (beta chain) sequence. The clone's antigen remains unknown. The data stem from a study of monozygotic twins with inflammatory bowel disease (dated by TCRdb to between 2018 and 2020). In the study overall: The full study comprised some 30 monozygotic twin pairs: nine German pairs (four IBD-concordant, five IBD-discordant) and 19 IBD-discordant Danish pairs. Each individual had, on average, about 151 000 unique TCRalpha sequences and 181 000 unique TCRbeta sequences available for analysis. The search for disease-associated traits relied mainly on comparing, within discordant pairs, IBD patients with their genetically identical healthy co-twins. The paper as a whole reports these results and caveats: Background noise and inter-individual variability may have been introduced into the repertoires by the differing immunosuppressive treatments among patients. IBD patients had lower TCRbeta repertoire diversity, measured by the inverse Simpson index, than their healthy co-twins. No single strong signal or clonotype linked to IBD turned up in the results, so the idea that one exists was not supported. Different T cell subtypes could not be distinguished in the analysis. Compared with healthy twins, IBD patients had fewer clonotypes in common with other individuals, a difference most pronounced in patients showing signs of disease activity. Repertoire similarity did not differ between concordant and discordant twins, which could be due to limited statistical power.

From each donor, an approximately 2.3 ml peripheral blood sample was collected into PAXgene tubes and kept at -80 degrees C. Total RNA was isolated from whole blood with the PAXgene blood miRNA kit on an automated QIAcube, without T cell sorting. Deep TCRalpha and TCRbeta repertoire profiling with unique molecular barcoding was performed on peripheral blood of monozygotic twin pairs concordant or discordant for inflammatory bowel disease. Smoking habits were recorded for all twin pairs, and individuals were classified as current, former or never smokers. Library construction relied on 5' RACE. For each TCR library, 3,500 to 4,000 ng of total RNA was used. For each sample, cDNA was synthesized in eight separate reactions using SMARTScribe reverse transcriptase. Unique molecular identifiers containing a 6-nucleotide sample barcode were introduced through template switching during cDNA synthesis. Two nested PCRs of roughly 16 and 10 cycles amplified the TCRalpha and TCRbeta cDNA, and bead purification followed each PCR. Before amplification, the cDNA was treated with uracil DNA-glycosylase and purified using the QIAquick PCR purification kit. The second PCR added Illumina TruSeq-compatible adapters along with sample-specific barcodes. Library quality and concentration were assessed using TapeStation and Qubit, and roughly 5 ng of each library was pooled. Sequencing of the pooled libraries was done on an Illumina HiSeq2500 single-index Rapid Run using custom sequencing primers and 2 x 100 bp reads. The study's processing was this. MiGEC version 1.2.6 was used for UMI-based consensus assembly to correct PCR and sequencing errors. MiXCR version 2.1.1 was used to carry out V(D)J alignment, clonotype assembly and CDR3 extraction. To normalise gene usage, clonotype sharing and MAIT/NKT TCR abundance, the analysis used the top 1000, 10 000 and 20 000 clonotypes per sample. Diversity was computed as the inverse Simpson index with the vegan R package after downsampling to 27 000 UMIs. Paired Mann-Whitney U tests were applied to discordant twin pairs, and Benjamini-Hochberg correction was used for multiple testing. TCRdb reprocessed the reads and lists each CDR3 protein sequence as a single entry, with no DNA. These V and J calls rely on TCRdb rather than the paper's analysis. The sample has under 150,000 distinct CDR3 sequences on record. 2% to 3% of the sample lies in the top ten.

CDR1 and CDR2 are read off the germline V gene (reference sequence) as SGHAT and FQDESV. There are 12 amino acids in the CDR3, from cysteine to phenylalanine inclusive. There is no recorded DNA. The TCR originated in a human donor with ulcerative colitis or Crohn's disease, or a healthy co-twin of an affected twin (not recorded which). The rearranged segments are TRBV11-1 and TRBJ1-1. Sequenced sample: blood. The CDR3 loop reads CASSLGLAEAFF.